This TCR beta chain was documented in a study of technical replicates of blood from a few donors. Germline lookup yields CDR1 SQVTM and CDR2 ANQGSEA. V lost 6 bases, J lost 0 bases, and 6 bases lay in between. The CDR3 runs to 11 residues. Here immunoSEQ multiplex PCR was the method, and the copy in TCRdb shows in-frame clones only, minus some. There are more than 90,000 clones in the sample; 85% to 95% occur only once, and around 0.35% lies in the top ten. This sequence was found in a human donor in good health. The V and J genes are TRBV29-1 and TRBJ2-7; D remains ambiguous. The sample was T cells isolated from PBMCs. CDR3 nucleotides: TGCAGCGTCCAGGCCTCCTACGAGCAGTACTTC. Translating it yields CSVQASYEQYF.